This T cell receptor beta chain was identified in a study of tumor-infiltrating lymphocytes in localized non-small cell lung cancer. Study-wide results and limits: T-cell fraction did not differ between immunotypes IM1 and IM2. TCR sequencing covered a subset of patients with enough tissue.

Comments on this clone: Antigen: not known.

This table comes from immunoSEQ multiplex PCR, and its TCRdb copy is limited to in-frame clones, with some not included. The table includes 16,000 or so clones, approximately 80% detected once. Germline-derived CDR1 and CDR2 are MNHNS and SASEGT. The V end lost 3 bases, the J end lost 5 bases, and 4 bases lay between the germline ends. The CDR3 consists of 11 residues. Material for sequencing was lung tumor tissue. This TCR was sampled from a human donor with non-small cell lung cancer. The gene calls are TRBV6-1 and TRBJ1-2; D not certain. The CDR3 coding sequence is TGTGCCAGCAGTGACCCGTATGGCTACACCTTC. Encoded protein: CASSDPYGYTF.